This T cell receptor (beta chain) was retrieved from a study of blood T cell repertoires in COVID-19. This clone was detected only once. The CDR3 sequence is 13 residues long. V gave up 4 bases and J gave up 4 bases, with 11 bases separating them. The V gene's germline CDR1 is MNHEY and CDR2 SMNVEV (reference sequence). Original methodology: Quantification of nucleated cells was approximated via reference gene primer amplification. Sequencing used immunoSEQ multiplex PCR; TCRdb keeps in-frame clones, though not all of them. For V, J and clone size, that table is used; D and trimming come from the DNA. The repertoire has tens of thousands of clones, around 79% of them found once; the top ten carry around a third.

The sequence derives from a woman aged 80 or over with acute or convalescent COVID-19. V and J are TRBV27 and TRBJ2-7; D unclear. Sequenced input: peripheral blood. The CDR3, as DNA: TGTGCCAGCAGTTATGGCAGGAAGTACGAGCAGTACTTC. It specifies CASSYGRKYEQYF.